The entry below describes one T cell receptor beta chain. Its specificity is not known. Other DNA sequences of this sample code for an identical CDR3. Assay: immunoSEQ multiplex PCR; the TCRdb copy retains only in-frame clones and omits some. The repertoire has about 23,000 clones, about 91% of them found once; the top ten carry about 0.85%. These data originate in a study of naive CD8 T cells in extremely preterm neonates. Study-wide results and limits: Compared with older groups, preterm CDR3s were shorter, with fewer N additions and less trimming.

The germline gives CDR1 SGDLS, CDR2 YYNGEE. Trimming took 3 bases from V and 1 from J; bases not matched to a gene: 1. The CDR3 sequence is 14 residues long. Extremely preterm births at about 22-27 weeks of gestation supplied the samples. Mothers with known HIV infection were excluded. Sorted cells: live naive CD8+ T cells, CD45RA+CCR7+, Annexin V-negative. The receptor was isolated from a boy who was born preterm. The chain couples TRBV9 to TRBJ2-3; 8 positions match TRBD2. Sequencing input: naive CD8+ T cells from cord blood. The CDR3 DNA reads TGTGCCAGCAGCGGGCGGGGGGGCACAGATACGCAGTATTTT. Its translation is CASSGRGGTDTQYF. Full variable domain (outside the CDR3, taken from reference TRBV9 and TRBJ2-3): DSGVTQTPKHLITATGQRVTLRCSPRSGDLSVYWYQQSLDQGLQFLIQYYNGEERAKGNILERFSAQQFPDLHSELNLSSLELGDSALYFCASSGRGGTDTQYFGPGTRLTVL.